Presented here are 27 T cell receptor beta chains from one specimen sequenced in a study of cytomegalovirus exposure and HLA in healthy donors. Only in-frame clones appear in the TCRdb table, and some are missing; sequencing was by immunoSEQ multiplex PCR. This table holds approximately 58,000 clones, about 94% found once. Material for sequencing was PBMCs. These receptors were collected from a man aged 18 to 29 in good health and CMV-seronegative.

Of note for this clone: An end of the junction differs from the germline gene, which may be a read error. The gene calls are TRBV7-2 and TRBJ2-3, with D maybe TRBD2 (5 bases). CDR1 and CDR2 from the germline V gene are SGHTA and FQGNSA. The CDR3 runs to 15 residues. The DNA for the CDR3 is TGTGCCAGCGGCTTAGGACTTCCTAGCACAGATACGCAGTATTTT. This codes for CASGLGLPSTDTQYF.

The rearrangement joins TRBV7-9 to TRBJ2-7; 9 positions match TRBD2. Germline CDR1 and CDR2: SEHNR and FQNEAQ (reference sequence). V lost 6 bases and J lost 3; bases outside the gene matches: 12. This CDR3 region has 16 residues. The CDR3 coding sequence is TGTGCCAGCAGTCCTACATCCGGGACTAGCATCTACGAGCAGTACTTC. Amino acids: CASSPTSGTSIYEQYF.

The V and J genes are TRBV5-1 and TRBJ1-4; no firm D call. Trimming shortened V by 3 bases and J by 3 bases, and 6 bases separated the two germline ends. Germline V gene data show CDR1 as SGHRS and CDR2 as YFSETQ. This CDR3 comprises 13 residues. This CDR3 is CASSSPSNEKLFF. In DNA, the CDR3 is TGCGCCAGCAGCTCCCCTTCTAATGAAAAACTGTTTTTT.

In the case of this clone: Other DNA sequences of this sample code for an identical CDR3. The chain is built from TRBV27 and TRBJ2-5; 7 positions match TRBD2. The germline V gene has CDR1 MNHEY and CDR2 SMNVEV (reference sequence). Trimming cost V 3 bases and J 5 bases; bases outside gene matches: 3. This CDR3 has 13 residues. The CDR3 region is CASSLREGETQYF. The CDR3 DNA sequence: TGTGCCAGCAGTTTGAGGGAGGGGGAGACCCAGTACTTC.

The V call is TRBV10-3, the J call TRBJ2-7; the match to TRBD1 covers 7 bases. Trimming at V came to 6 bases and at J to 0 bases, leaving 5 bases not matched to a gene. CDR3 size: 14 residues. CDR1 is ENHRY and CDR2 is SYGVKD in the germline V gene. This CDR3 reads CAIRGTDGSYEQYF. CDR3 nucleotide sequence: TGTGCCATCAGAGGGACAGATGGCTCCTACGAGCAGTACTTC.

The chain carries TRBV6-5 and TRBJ1-1; D is ambiguous. Germline assignment: CDR1 MNHEY and CDR2 SVGAGI. This CDR3 spans 12 amino acids. V was pared by 6 bases and J by 4 bases, with 9 bases between. The CDR3 sequence is CASSHASTEAFF. CDR3 sequence (DNA): TGTGCCAGCAGCCACGCGTCCACTGAAGCTTTCTTT.

The V gene is TRBV6-1, the J gene TRBJ1-2, with unresolved D. From germline, CDR1 is MNHNS and CDR2 SASEGT. The length of the CDR3 is 11 residues. Trimming pared 5 bases from V and 5 bases from J, leaving 6 bases between. The CDR3 bases are TGTGCCAGCAGTCACATGTATGGCTACACCTTC. Amino acid sequence: CASSHMYGYTF.

J is TRBJ2-3 and V is TRBV7-9; D is unresolved. V gave up 1 base and J gave up 4 bases, with 15 bases separating them. Germline V lookup: CDR1 SEHNR, CDR2 FQNEAQ (reference sequence). The CDR3 loop spans 16 amino acids. DNA for the CDR3: TGTGCCAGCAGCTTAGGCCTATACGACTCCGCAGATACGCAGTATTTT. Amino acids: CASSLGLYDSADTQYF.

The rearrangement links TRBV5-1 to TRBJ2-1; a possible D gene is TRBD2 (5 bases). Germline V gene sequence: CDR1 SGHRS, CDR2 YFSETQ. Trimming left V 3 bases short and J 1 base short, with 17 bases between. The CDR3 length is 17 residues. CDR3 loop: CASSWESRKVSYNEQFF. Here the CDR3 DNA reads TGCGCCAGCAGCTGGGAGAGCAGGAAAGTATCCTACAATGAGCAGTTCTTC.

The chain is built from TRBV7-2 and TRBJ2-1, with D maybe TRBD2 (5 bases). Trimming shortened V by 0 bases and J by 7 bases, and 13 bases separated the two germline ends. The germline CDR1 and CDR2 sequences are SGHTA and FQGNSA. This CDR3 is built from 15 residues. DNA of the CDR3: TGTGCCAGCAGCTTAGCAAGAGGGAGCTTGAATGAGCAGTTCTTC. Protein sequence: CASSLARGSLNEQFF.

This chain's CDR3 is CATSRDLLAGTGGAGGYTF. For the CDR3, the DNA is TGTGCCACCAGCAGAGATTTATTAGCTGGGACAGGGGGCGCAGGTGGCTACACCTTC. This chain uses TRBV15 with TRBJ1-2; 12 bases align to TRBD1. The germline gives CDR1 LNHNV, CDR2 YYDKDF (reference sequence). Trimming at V came to 0 bases and at J to 7 bases, leaving 15 bases not matched to a gene. This CDR3 has 19 amino acids.

As DNA, the CDR3 is TGCAGCGCTGAGCGGGAGCAACATTTCCATAGTGAGCAGTTCTTC. Protein: CSAEREQHFHSEQFF. This chain uses TRBV29-1 with TRBJ2-1; 8 nucleotides agree with TRBD2. With V trimmed by 7 bases and J by 9 bases, 17 bases remained unmatched. CDR1 is SQVTM, CDR2 ANQGSEA, per germline. CDR3 length: 15 amino acids.

V gene TRBV5-1 combines with J gene TRBJ2-1; the D is unclear. This CDR3 region has 13 residues. The V gene's germline CDR1 is SGHRS and CDR2 YFSETQ. The V and J ends lost 7 bases and 5 bases respectively, with 13 bases between them. The CDR3 reads CASAIPVNNEQFF. Written as DNA, the CDR3 is TGCGCCAGCGCCATTCCGGTAAACAATGAGCAGTTCTTC.

The chain employs TRBV14 and TRBJ1-2; D is unclear. The V gene's germline CDR1 is SGHDN and CDR2 FVKESK. This CDR3 is built from 13 residues. Trimming left V 2 bases short and J 5 bases short, with 9 bases between. The CDR3 DNA sequence: TGTGCCAGCAGCCAACAACCGAGATATGGCTACACCTTC. Protein: CASSQQPRYGYTF. Variable domain in full (rest from reference TRBV14 and TRBJ1-2): EAGVTQFPSHSVIEKGQTVTLRCDPISGHDNLYWYRRVMGKEIKFLLHFVKESKQDESGMPNNRFLAERTGGTYSTLKVQPAELEDSGVYFCASSQQPRYGYTFGSGTRLTVV.

This chain links TRBV10-3 with TRBJ1-1, with TRBD1 matching over 10 bases. The germline CDR1 and CDR2 sequences are ENHRY and SYGVKD. This CDR3 contains 14 residues. The J segment lost 6 bases and the V segment lost 6 bases, leaving 7 bases of the junction unmatched. The CDR3 loop is CAIRGTGVFAEAFF. CDR3 DNA sequence: TGTGCCATCAGGGGGACAGGGGTCTTCGCTGAAGCTTTCTTT.

The V gene is TRBV11-2, the J gene TRBJ1-3, with D possibly being TRBD1 (5 bases). The CDR3 runs 15 residues. Germline loops: CDR1 SGHAT, CDR2 FQNNGV. V lost 5 bases, J lost 2 bases, and 13 bases lay in between. The CDR3 DNA sequence: TGTGCCAGCAGCCCCAGCGGGGGAACTGGAAACACCATATATTTT. This codes for CASSPSGGTGNTIYF.

V is TRBV19 and J is TRBJ2-1; TRBD2 agrees at 7 bases. Losses at the gene ends were 5 bases for V and 5 bases for J; bases not matched to a gene: 18. The length of the CDR3 is 18 residues. The germline gives CDR1 LNHDA, CDR2 SQIVND (reference sequence). The CDR3 coding sequence is TGTGCCAGTAGTGTCCCCTTTTTGGCTAGCGGACAACACAATGAGCAGTTCTTC. It encodes CASSVPFLASGQHNEQFF.

The chain joins TRBV19 to TRBJ1-2; 10 bases match TRBD1. The CDR3 covers 15 residues. The V and J ends lost 6 bases and 5 bases, in that order; junction bases with no gene match: 9. Germline V gene lookup returns CDR1 LNHDA and CDR2 SQIVND (reference sequence). The CDR3 bases are TGTGCCAGTAGAATATCGACAGGGGGCGATTATGGCTACACCTTC. As protein: CASRISTGGDYGYTF. The variable domain in full, completed from reference TRBV19 and TRBJ1-2, reads DGGITQSPKYLFRKEGQNVTLSCEQNLNHDAMYWYRQDPGQGLRLIYYSQIVNDFQKGDIAEGYSVSREKKESFPLTVTSAQKNPTAFYLCASRISTGGDYGYTFGSGTRLTVV.

J is TRBJ2-6 and V is TRBV5-1; tentative D call: TRBD2 (6 bases). Germline V gene lookup returns CDR1 SGHRS and CDR2 YFSETQ. The germline V and J ends were trimmed by 4 bases and 2 bases, with 16 bases remaining between them. There are 17 residues in the CDR3. The CDR3 DNA follows: TGCGCCAGCAGCCGAGTGGGCGGAGGGGCTGGGGCCAACGTCCTGACTTTC. It codes for CASSRVGGGAGANVLTF. Combining the CDR3 with reference TRBV5-1 and TRBJ2-6 gives the whole variable domain KAGVTQTPRYLIKTRGQQVTLSCSPISGHRSVSWYQQTPGQGLQFLFEYFSETQRNKGNFPGRFSGRQFSNSRSEMNVSTLELGDSALYLCASSRVGGGAGANVLTFGAGSRLTVL.

The genes are TRBV11-2 and TRBJ2-3, with D tentatively TRBD1 (5 bases). CDR3 length: 15 amino acids. The germline gives CDR1 SGHAT, CDR2 FQNNGV. V gave up 5 bases and J gave up 1 base, with 13 bases separating them. The CDR3 loop is CASSRPGLRTDTQYF. As DNA, the CDR3 is TGTGCCAGCAGCAGGCCAGGGCTCCGCACAGATACGCAGTATTTT.

The V call is TRBV29-1, the J call TRBJ2-7; D is possibly TRBD1 (5 bases). Germline values: CDR1 SQVTM, CDR2 ANQGSEA. Trimming shortened V by 4 bases and J by 0 bases, and 13 bases separated the two germline ends. The CDR3 spans 14 residues. CDR3 nucleotides: TGCAGCGTTGCCCTGCAGGGCGGCTCCTACGAGCAGTACTTC. Encoded protein: CSVALQGGSYEQYF.

V and J are TRBV6-6 and TRBJ1-1; D call uncertain. The CDR3 runs 15 residues. The V gene's germline CDR1 is MNHNY and CDR2 SVGAGI (reference sequence). V dropped 2 bases and J dropped 4 bases, with 14 bases sitting between them. The CDR3 protein is CASSYGIGMGTEAFF. The DNA of the CDR3 is TGTGCCAGCAGTTACGGTATCGGGATGGGCACTGAAGCTTTCTTT.

This sequence joins TRBV6-5 and TRBJ2-7; 10 nucleotides line up with TRBD1. V trimming: 6 bases; J trimming: 0 bases; junction bases outside the gene matches: 5. The CDR3 spans 15 residues. Germline CDR1 MNHEY, CDR2 SVGAGI. This CDR3 is CASRGGTGVSYEQYF. CDR3 nucleotide sequence: TGTGCCAGCAGGGGCGGGACAGGGGTCTCCTACGAGCAGTACTTC.

In its sample, this clone was seen once. The chain carries TRBV28 and TRBJ1-5; possible D gene TRBD1, 6 bases. Germline CDR1 is MDHEN and CDR2 is SYDVKM. Deletions cut 2 bases from V and 1 base from J, with 12 bases between. The CDR3 is made up of 16 amino acids. Here the CDR3 DNA reads TGTGCCAGCAGTTTAAGTCAGGGGACAAGCAATCAGCCCCAGCATTTT. Translated: CASSLSQGTSNQPQHF.

The rearrangement uses TRBV10-3 and TRBJ1-1; no clear D gene. The V end was cut by 0 bases, the J end by 6 bases, with 11 bases between. The CDR3 contains 14 residues. Germline CDR1 is ENHRY and CDR2 is SYGVKD. The CDR3 spells CAISESGFGAEAFF. The CDR3 DNA reads TGTGCCATCAGTGAGTCGGGATTCGGGGCTGAAGCTTTCTTT.

The chain recombines TRBV7-9 with TRBJ1-5, with D unclear. From germline, CDR1 is SEHNR and CDR2 FQNEAQ (reference sequence). CDR3 length: 13 amino acids. V was clipped by 4 bases and J by 5 bases, with 9 bases between them. The CDR3 here is CASSSSEDQPQHF. CDR3 nucleotides: TGTGCCAGCAGCTCGTCAGAAGATCAGCCCCAGCATTTT. The variable domain in full, with the rest retrieved from reference TRBV7-9 and TRBJ1-5, is DTGVSQNPRHKITKRGQNVTFRCDPISEHNRLYWYRQTLGQGPEFLTYFQNEAQLEKSRLLSDRFSAERPKGSFSTLEIQRTEQGDSAMYLCASSSSEDQPQHFGDGTRLSIL.

The V call is TRBV6-4, the J call TRBJ1-1; 7 positions agree with TRBD1. V lost 0 bases and J lost 1; bases outside the gene matches: 2. Germline-derived CDR1 and CDR2 are MRHNA and SNTAGT. The CDR3 totals 15 residues. CDR3 DNA: TGTGCCAGCAGTGACTCGCCAGGGGGGAACACTGAAGCTTTCTTT. Its translation: CASSDSPGGNTEAFF.